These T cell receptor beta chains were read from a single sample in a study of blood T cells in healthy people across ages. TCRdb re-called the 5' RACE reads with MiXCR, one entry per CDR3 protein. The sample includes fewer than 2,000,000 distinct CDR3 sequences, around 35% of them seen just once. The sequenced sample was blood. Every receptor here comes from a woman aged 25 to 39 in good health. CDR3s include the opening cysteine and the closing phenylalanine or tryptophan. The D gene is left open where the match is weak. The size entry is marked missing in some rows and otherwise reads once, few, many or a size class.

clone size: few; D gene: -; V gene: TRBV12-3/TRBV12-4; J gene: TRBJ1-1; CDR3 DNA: TGTGCCAGCAGTAACCGCTTGGGCAGAATGAACACTGAAGCTTTCTTT; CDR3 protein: CASSNRLGRMNTEAFF
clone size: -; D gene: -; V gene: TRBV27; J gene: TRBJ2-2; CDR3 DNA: TGTGCCAGCAGGAGAGCCCCCGGGGAGCTGTTTTTT; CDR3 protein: CASRRAPGELFF
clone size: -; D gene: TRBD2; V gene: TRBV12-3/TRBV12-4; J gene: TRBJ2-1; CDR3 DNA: TGTGCCAGCAGTCTCCTCGGGGGGGCATTCAATGAGCAGTTCTTC; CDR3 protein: CASSLLGGAFNEQFF
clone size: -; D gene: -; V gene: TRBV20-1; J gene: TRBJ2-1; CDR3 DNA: TGCAGTGCTAGCGGACAGTACAATGAGCAGTTCTTC; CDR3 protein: CSASGQYNEQFF
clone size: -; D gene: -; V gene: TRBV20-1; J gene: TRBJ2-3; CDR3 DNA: TGCAGTGCTAGGGAGCGGCCTCTAAGGGAAGATACGCAGTATTTT; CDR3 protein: CSARERPLREDTQYF
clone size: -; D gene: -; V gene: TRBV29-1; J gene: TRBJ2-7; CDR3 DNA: TGCAGCGTTGATAAGGTGACTGGCGAGCAGTACTTC; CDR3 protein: CSVDKVTGEQYF
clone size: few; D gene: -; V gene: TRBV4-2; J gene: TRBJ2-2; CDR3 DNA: TGTGCCAGCAGCCAAGGAGGGCTAGTTGCCGGGGAGCTGTTTTTT; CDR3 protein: CASSQGGLVAGELFF
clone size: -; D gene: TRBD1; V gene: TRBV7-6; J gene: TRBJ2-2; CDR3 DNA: TGTGCCAGCAGCTTAGAGCAAGGACAGGGCACCGGGGAGCTGTTTTTT; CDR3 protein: CASSLEQGQGTGELFF
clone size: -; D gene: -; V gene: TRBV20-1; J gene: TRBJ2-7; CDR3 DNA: TGCAGTGCTACCACCGACAGGTCACGCTACGAGCAGTACTTC; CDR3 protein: CSATTDRSRYEQYF
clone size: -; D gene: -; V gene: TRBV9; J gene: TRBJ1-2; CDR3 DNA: TGTGCCAGCAGCCCCCGGGGAGGCCTAGACTATGGCTACACCTTC; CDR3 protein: CASSPRGGLDYGYTF
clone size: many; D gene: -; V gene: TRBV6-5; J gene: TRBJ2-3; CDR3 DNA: TGTGCCAGCAGTTACAGGGGGGCTAGCACAGATACGCAGTATTTT; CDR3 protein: CASSYRGASTDTQYF
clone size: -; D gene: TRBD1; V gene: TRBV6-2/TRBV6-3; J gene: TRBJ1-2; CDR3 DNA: TGTGCCAGCAACTCCTGGGGGACAGGAAACTATGGCTACACCTTC; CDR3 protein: CASNSWGTGNYGYTF
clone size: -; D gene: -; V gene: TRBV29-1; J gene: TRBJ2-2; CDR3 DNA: TGCAGCGTTGAACACACCGGGGAGCTGTTTTTT; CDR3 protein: CSVEHTGELFF
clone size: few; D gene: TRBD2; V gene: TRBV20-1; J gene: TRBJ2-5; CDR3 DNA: TGCAGTGCTAGAGGGGGGGGGGAAAACCAAGAGACCCAGTACTTC; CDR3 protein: CSARGGGENQETQYF
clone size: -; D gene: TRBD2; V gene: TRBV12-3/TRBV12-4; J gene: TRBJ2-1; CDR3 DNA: TGTGCCAGCAAGGCTAGCGGGGGCCTCAATGAGCAGTTCTTC; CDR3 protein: CASKASGGLNEQFF
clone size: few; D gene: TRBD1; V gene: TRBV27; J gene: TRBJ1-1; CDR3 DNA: TGTGCCAGCAGTTTTGTAGTGGGACAGGGTAACACTGAAGCTTTCTTT; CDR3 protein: CASSFVVGQGNTEAFF
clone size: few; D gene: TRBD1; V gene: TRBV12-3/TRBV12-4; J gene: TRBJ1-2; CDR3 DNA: TGTGCCAGCAGTTTACGCCCCCGGGACAGGGGGAGCTATGGCTACACCTTC; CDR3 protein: CASSLRPRDRGSYGYTF
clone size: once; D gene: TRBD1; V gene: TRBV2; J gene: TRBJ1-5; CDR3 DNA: TGTGCCAGCAGTCGACAGGGGGTCCAGCCCCAGCATTTT; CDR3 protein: CASSRQGVQPQHF
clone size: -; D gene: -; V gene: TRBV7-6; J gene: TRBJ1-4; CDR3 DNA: TGTGCCAGCAGCTCCTATCACCGGGCAGTCGGTAGTGAAAAACTGTTTTTT; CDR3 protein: CASSSYHRAVGSEKLFF
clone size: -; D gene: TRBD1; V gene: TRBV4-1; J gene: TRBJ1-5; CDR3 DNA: TGCGCCAGCAGCCAAGATGGGACAGGGTCAGCTCAGCCCCAGCATTTT; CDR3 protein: CASSQDGTGSAQPQHF
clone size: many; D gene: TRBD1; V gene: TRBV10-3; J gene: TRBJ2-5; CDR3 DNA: TGTGCCATCAGTGACCCCGACAGGGAAGAGACCCAGTACTTC; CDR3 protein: CAISDPDREETQYF
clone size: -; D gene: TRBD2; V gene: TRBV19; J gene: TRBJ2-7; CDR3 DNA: TGTGCCAGTAGCCGACTAGCGGGGCCACTGAATACCTACGAGCAGTACTTC; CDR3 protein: CASSRLAGPLNTYEQYF
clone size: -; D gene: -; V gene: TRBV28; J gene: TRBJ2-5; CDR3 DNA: TGTGCCAGCAGAAAACGGGGGTTAGGGCAGTACTTC; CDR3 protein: CASRKRGLGQYF
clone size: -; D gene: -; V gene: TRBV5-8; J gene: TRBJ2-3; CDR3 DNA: TGTGCCAGCACCAAAAACAGACGGAAAGATACGCAGTATTTT; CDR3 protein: CASTKNRRKDTQYF
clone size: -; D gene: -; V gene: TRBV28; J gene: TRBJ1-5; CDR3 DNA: TGTGCCAGCAGGGCGCGGGATCAGCCCCAGCATTTT; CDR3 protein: CASRARDQPQHF
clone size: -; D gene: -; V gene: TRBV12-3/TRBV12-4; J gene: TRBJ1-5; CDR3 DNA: TGTGCCAGCACCCAGGAGGCGTATAGCAATCAGCCCCAGCATTTT; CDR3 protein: CASTQEAYSNQPQHF
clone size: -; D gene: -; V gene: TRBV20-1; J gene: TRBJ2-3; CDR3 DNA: TGCAGTGCTAGCTCGAGGGGGGCCACAGATACGCAGTATTTT; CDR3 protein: CSASSRGATDTQYF
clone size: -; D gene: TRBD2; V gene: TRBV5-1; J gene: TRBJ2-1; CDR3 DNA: TGCGCCAGCAAGTTCCCGGGACTAGAGTCTGAGCAGTTCTTC; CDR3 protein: CASKFPGLESEQFF
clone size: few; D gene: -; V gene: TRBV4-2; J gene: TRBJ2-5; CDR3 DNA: TGTGCCAGCAGCCAAGGAGGCCTCCCCCAAGAGACCCAGTACTTC; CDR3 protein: CASSQGGLPQETQYF
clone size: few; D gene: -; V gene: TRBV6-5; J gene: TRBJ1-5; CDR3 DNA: TGTGCCAGCATTTATCGACACCGCCTAGATAATCAGCCCCAGCATTTT; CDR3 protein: CASIYRHRLDNQPQHF
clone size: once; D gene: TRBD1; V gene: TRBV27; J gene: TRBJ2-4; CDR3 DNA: TGTGCCAGCAGTGGGGACAGACTAAGCATTCAGTACTTC; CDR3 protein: CASSGDRLSIQYF
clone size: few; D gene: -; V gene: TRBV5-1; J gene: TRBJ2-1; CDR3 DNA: TGCGCCAGCAGGTTAGAGGCTAGCGACTGGAATGAGCAGTTCTTC; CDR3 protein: CASRLEASDWNEQFF
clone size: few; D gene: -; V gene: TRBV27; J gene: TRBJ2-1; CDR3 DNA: TGTGCCAGCAGTTTGGGTCATTCTCAGTTCTTC; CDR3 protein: CASSLGHSQFF
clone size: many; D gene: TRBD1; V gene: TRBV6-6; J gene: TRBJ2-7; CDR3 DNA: TGCGCCAGCAGCTTTGGACAGGGGACCTACGAGCAGTACTTC; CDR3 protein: CASSFGQGTYEQYF
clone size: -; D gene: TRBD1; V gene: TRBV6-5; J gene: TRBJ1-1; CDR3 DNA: TGTGCCAGCAGTTACTCACAGGGGGCTGCTTCGGGTACTGAAGCTTTCTTT; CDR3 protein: CASSYSQGAASGTEAFF
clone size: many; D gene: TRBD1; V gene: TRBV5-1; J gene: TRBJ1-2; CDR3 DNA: TGCGCCAGCAGCCACGACAGGGCTGGCTACACCTTC; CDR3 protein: CASSHDRAGYTF
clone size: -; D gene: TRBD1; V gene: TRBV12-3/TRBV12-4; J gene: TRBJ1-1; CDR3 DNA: TGTGCCAGCAGTTTGATGGGACAGCTCGGTTGGGGGGGTGAAGCTTTCTTT; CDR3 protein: CASSLMGQLGWGGEAFF
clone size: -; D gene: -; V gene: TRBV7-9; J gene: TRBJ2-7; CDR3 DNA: TGTGCCAGCAGCTCCGAGTGGGTTGACGAGCAGTACTTC; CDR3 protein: CASSSEWVDEQYF
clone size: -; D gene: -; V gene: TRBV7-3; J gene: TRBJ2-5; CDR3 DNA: TGTGCCAGCAGCGAGCCAGCGGAAGAGACCCAGTACTTC; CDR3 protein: CASSEPAEETQYF
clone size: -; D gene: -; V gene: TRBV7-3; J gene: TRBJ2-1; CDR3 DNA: TGTGCCAGCAGCTTAAAGGCCCTACGCACGGAGCAGTTCTTC; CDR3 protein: CASSLKALRTEQFF
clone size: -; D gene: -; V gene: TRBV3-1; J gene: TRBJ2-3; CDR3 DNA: TGTGCCAGCAGCCAATTATGGGGGAATAAACTTACGCAGTATTTT; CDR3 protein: CASSQLWGNKLTQYF
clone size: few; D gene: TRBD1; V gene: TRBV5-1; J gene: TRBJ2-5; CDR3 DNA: TGCGCCAGCAGCTCCCGGGACAGGGGTTTCCAAGAGACCCAGTACTTC; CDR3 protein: CASSSRDRGFQETQYF
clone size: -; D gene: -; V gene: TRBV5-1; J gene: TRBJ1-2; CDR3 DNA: TGCGCCAGCAGCTTGGCGCGCCTGGGGGCTGGCTACACCTTC; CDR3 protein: CASSLARLGAGYTF
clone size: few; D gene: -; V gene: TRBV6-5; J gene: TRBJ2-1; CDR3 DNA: TGTGCCAGCAGTCCTAAGGGACCCCATGTTCAGTTCTTC; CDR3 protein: CASSPKGPHVQFF
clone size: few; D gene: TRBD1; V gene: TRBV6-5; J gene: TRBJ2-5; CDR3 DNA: TGTGCCAGCAGTTACACCGGGACAGGCCATCAGACCCAGTACTTC; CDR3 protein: CASSYTGTGHQTQYF
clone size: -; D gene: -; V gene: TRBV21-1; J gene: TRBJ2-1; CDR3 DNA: TGTGCCAGCAGCAAGTCGGCGTACAGGGGGCGCTCCTACAATGAGCAGTTCTTC; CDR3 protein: CASSKSAYRGRSYNEQFF
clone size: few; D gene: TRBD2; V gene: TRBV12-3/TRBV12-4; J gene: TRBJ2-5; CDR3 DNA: TGTGCCAGCAGTTTAGATCGACTAGCGGGAGTTGGGGAGACCCAGTACTTC; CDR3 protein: CASSLDRLAGVGETQYF
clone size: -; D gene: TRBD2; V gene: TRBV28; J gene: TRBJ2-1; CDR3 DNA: TGTGCCAGCAGCCCCCCCCGGACTAGGATTTCCAATGAGCAGTTCTTC; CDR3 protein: CASSPPRTRISNEQFF
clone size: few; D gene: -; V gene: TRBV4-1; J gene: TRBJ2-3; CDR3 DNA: TGCGCCAGCAGCCAGGAAGGGGGTGTCGGTACGCAGTATTTT; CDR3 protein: CASSQEGGVGTQYF
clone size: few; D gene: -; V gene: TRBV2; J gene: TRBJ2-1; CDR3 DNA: TGTGCCAGCAGTGAAGGATACGGGGAAGTATGGGAGCAGTTCTTC; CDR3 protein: CASSEGYGEVWEQFF
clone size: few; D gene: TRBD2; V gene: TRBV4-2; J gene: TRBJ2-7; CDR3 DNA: TGTGCCGGCAGCCAATCTTTAGCGGGAGATAACGAGCAGTACTTC; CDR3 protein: CAGSQSLAGDNEQYF
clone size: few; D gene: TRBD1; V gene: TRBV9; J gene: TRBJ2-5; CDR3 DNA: TGTGCCAGCAGCGTAGTTCCAGGCAGGGGGCAAGAGACCCAGTACTTC; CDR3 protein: CASSVVPGRGQETQYF
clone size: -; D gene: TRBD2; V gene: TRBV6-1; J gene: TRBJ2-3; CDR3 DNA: TGTGCCAGCAGTGAATGGTTAAAGGCTAGCGGGGGACTGGAGGTCGATACGCAGTATTTT; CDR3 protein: CASSEWLKASGGLEVDTQYF
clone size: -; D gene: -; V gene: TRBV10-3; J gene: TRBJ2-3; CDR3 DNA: TGTGCCATCAGCCAAGGGGATGGACGGGCAGATACGCAGTATTTT; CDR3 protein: CAISQGDGRADTQYF
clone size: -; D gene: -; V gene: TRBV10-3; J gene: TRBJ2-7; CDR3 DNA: TGTGCCACCGGGGATGAGGGACTCCCTTCCTACGAGCAGTACTTC; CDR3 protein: CATGDEGLPSYEQYF
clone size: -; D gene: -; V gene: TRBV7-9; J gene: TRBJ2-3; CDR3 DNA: TGTGCCACCCTGCGGACTGGCTTTATGCAGTATTTT; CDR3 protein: CATLRTGFMQYF
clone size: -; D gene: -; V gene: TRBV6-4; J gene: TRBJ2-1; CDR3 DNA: TGTGCCAGCAGTGACTCGGAACGCAGTGAGCAGTTCTTC; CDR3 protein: CASSDSERSEQFF
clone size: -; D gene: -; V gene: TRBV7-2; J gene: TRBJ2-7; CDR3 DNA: TGTGCCAGCAGCCCCGACCGGGGTGTATACGAGCAGTACTTC; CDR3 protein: CASSPDRGVYEQYF